Listed here are 25 T cell receptor beta chains from one sample, sequenced in a study of cytomegalovirus exposure and HLA in healthy donors. A multiplex PCR was run with 60 Vbeta primers and 13 Jbeta primers. This table comes from immunoSEQ multiplex PCR, and its TCRdb copy is limited to in-frame clones, with some not included. Counted here are roughly 140,000 clones, around 9.6% occurring once; the ten biggest clones make up over 1.5%. Sequencing used PBMCs. Receptors originate from a male donor in good health and CMV-seronegative.

The chain has TRBV18 and TRBJ1-5; 9 bases map to TRBD1. The J segment lost 5 bases and the V segment lost 0 bases, leaving 5 bases of the junction unmatched. The CDR3 spans 16 residues. In germline, CDR1 is KGHSH, CDR2 LQKENI. The CDR3 bases are TGTGCCAGCTCACCACCGTCGGACAGGGGTTATCAGCCCCAGCATTTT. Translating it yields CASSPPSDRGYQPQHF.

This clone turned up a few times. The gene calls are TRBV28 and TRBJ1-2; tentative D call: TRBD1 (5 bases). Germline CDR1 reads MDHEN; CDR2 reads SYDVKM. This CDR3 region has 13 residues. Deletions cut 5 bases from V and 4 bases from J, with 11 bases between. CDR3 region: CASSLGVPYGYTF. CDR3 bases: TGTGCCAGCAGTCTAGGGGTTCCCTATGGCTACACCTTC.

The chain has TRBV19 and TRBJ2-7; D is perhaps TRBD2 (6 bases). The CDR3 spans 13 residues. Germline loops: CDR1 LNHDA, CDR2 SQIVND (reference sequence). The V end lost 4 bases, the J end lost 5 bases, and 12 bases lay between the germline ends. In nucleotides, the CDR3 is TGTGCCAGTAGTAGCCGGTGGGAGGACGAGCAGTACTTC. Translating it yields CASSSRWEDEQYF. Full variable domain (remainder filled in from reference TRBV19 and TRBJ2-7): DGGITQSPKYLFRKEGQNVTLSCEQNLNHDAMYWYRQDPGQGLRLIYYSQIVNDFQKGDIAEGYSVSREKKESFPLTVTSAQKNPTAFYLCASSSRWEDEQYFGPGTRLTVT.

This clone came up a few times. The chain recombines TRBV9 with TRBJ2-3, with D tentatively TRBD2 (6 bases). CDR1 SGDLS and CDR2 YYNGEE come from the germline V gene. Trimming took off 3 bases at V and 2 bases at J, with 16 bases between the two ends. The CDR3 has 16 amino acids. The CDR3 bases are TGTGCCAGCAGCGCACCTAGGGAGGCTTTCACAGATACGCAGTATTTT. Encoded protein: CASSAPREAFTDTQYF.

The V and J genes are TRBV5-5 and TRBJ1-2; possible D gene TRBD1, 6 bases. The CDR3 consists of 14 residues. Trimming took off 7 bases at V and 0 bases at J, with 13 bases between the two ends. The germline CDR1 and CDR2 sequences are SGHKS and YYEKEE (reference sequence). The CDR3 nucleotides read TGTGCCAGCGGACAGATGCGGGCTAACTATGGCTACACCTTC. It encodes CASGQMRANYGYTF.

The table lists this clone with a few counts. V and J are TRBV19 and TRBJ1-1, with D possibly matching TRBD1 (5 bases). CDR3 length: 15 residues. V was clipped by 3 bases and J by 5 bases, with 16 bases between them. CDR1 and CDR2 from the germline V gene are LNHDA and SQIVND (reference sequence). For the CDR3, the DNA is TGTGCCAGTAGTATCGGAGCTCAGGGAAAGACTGAAGCTTTCTTT. Encoded protein: CASSIGAQGKTEAFF. Supplemented by reference TRBV19 and TRBJ1-1, the full variable domain reads DGGITQSPKYLFRKEGQNVTLSCEQNLNHDAMYWYRQDPGQGLRLIYYSQIVNDFQKGDIAEGYSVSREKKESFPLTVTSAQKNPTAFYLCASSIGAQGKTEAFFGQGTRLTVV.

This clone came up a few times. The V gene is TRBV9, the J gene TRBJ1-1; 7 nucleotides match TRBD1. The CDR3 contains 15 residues. Germline loops: CDR1 SGDLS, CDR2 YYNGEE. V shed 4 bases, J shed 4 bases, and the junction held 10 bases outside the gene matches. CDR3 region: CASSPGYRGTTEAFF. The DNA for the CDR3 is TGTGCCAGCAGCCCCGGATACAGGGGTACCACTGAAGCTTTCTTT.

V and J are TRBV6-5 and TRBJ2-2; 8 bases match TRBD1. V was clipped by 5 bases and J by 2 bases; unmatched bases: 4. Germline V lookup: CDR1 MNHEY, CDR2 SVGAGI. The CDR3 has 15 residues. CDR3 loop: CASSHDRGNTGELFF. CDR3 coding DNA: TGTGCCAGCAGTCACGACAGGGGAAACACCGGGGAGCTGTTTTTT.

This chain uses TRBV27 with TRBJ2-5; TRBD2 matches 11 bases. The J call may be mistaken, given a closer DNA end match to TRBJ2-7. The germline gives CDR1 MNHEY, CDR2 SMNVEV (reference sequence). The CDR3 has 15 residues. The CDR3 region has the DNA TGTGCCAGCAGTTTAATTAGCGGGGGGGTGTACGAGCAGTACTTC. This sequence encodes CASSLISGGVYEQYF.

This clone was counted a few times. The chain couples TRBV4-3 to TRBJ2-7; TRBD2 matches 10 bases. The CDR3 has 14 amino acids. The V and J ends lost 2 bases and 6 bases, in that order; junction bases with no gene match: 4. Germline-derived CDR1 and CDR2 are LGHNA and YSLEER. CDR3 in DNA: TGCGCCAGCAGCCAAAAAGCGGGGGGGCTCGAGCAGTACTTC. Amino acids: CASSQKAGGLEQYF.

The V and J genes are TRBV5-1 and TRBJ1-1, with D perhaps TRBD1 (5 bases). This CDR3 has 19 amino acids. The germline V gene encodes CDR1 SGHRS and CDR2 YFSETQ. V was clipped by 0 bases and J by 1 base, with 22 bases between them. The CDR3 is CASSLEPTAGGEGNTEAFF. CDR3 nucleotide sequence: TGCGCCAGCAGCTTGGAACCAACGGCGGGGGGGGAAGGGAACACTGAAGCTTTCTTT.

This clone was recorded a few times. The CDR3 spells CASSLGTGMDQPQHF. CDR3 DNA: TGTGCCAGCAGCCTGGGGACAGGGATGGATCAGCCCCAGCATTTT. The rearrangement links TRBV4-2 to TRBJ1-5; 9 positions agree with TRBD1. Looked up from germline, CDR1 is LGHNA and CDR2 is YNFKEQ. The CDR3 loop spans 15 amino acids. The ends lost 4 bases at V and 5 bases at J; junction bases unmatched: 6.

This clone was picked up a small number of times. The V and J genes are TRBV19 and TRBJ1-6; 11 nucleotides line up with TRBD1. Germline V lookup: CDR1 LNHDA, CDR2 SQIVND (reference sequence). CDR3 size: 16 residues. With 6 bases clipped from V and 3 bases from J, the junction kept 4 bases outside the gene matches. CDR3 bases: TGTGCCAGTAGAGCCGGGACAGGGGGCTATAATTCACCCCTCCACTTT. It is translated as CASRAGTGGYNSPLHF.

In its sample, this clone was seen a few times. The chain couples TRBV25-1 to TRBJ1-6; D is perhaps TRBD1 (5 bases). The CDR3 runs 16 residues. Trimming took off 3 bases at V and 5 bases at J, with 14 bases between the two ends. The germline V gene has CDR1 MGHDK and CDR2 SYGVNS. CDR3 sequence (DNA): TGTGCCAGCAGTGAGCGAAGGGTAGGGGATAATTCACCCCTCCACTTT. It encodes CASSERRVGDNSPLHF.

The chain uses TRBV28 and TRBJ2-3; no firm D call. The CDR3 sequence is 15 residues long. CDR1 is MDHEN, CDR2 SYDVKM, per germline. The V end lost 6 bases, the J end lost 6 bases, and 19 bases lay between the germline ends. The chain's CDR3 is CASSPDKASRDTQYF. The CDR3 nucleotides are TGTGCCAGCAGCCCAGACAAGGCGTCACGGGATACGCAGTATTTT.

The V and J genes are TRBV7-2 and TRBJ2-7, with 9 positions matching TRBD2. Trimming cost V 1 base and J 5 bases; bases outside gene matches: 12. Germline V gene data show CDR1 as SGHTA and CDR2 as FQGNSA. The CDR3 runs to 17 residues. The CDR3 sequence: CASSLGLREGLRNEQYF. The CDR3 DNA is TGTGCCAGCAGCTTAGGTTTGCGGGAGGGCCTAAGGAACGAGCAGTACTTC.

The table lists this clone with a few counts. The chain recombines TRBV29-1 with TRBJ2-1; weak D call: TRBD1 (6 bases). The CDR3 totals 11 residues. V was cut by 6 bases and J by 8 bases, with 11 bases left in between. Germline V gives CDR1 SQVTM, CDR2 ANQGSEA. CDR3 residues: CSVTSGDEQFF. CDR3 DNA sequence: TGCAGCGTGACCTCAGGGGATGAGCAGTTCTTC.

This clone was seen a few times. The J gene is TRBJ1-1, the V gene TRBV4-1; TRBD1 might be the D (5 bases). The V gene lost 1 base and the J gene lost 5 bases, with 20 bases spanning the gap. This CDR3 contains 17 residues. Germline loops: CDR1 MGHRA, CDR2 YSYEKL. This CDR3 reads CASSQVAFGRVWTEAFF. Here the CDR3 DNA reads TGCGCCAGCAGCCAAGTGGCCTTCGGCAGGGTATGGACTGAAGCTTTCTTT.

This chain uses TRBV19 with TRBJ1-2; 9 bases are shared with TRBD1. The ends lost 5 bases at V and 3 bases at J; junction bases unmatched: 4. Germline CDR1 and CDR2: LNHDA and SQIVND (reference sequence). This CDR3 has 14 residues. The CDR3 here is CASSQWTGDYGYTF. The CDR3, as DNA: TGTGCCAGTAGTCAGTGGACAGGGGACTATGGCTACACCTTC.

This rearrangement joins TRBV28 to TRBJ1-2; D unresolved. With 2 bases removed from V and 6 bases from J, the gap between germline ends came to 10 bases. The CDR3 runs 13 residues. Germline V gene lookup returns CDR1 MDHEN and CDR2 SYDVKM. The CDR3 is CASSLGQWHGYTF. The CDR3 nucleotides read TGTGCCAGCAGTTTAGGGCAGTGGCATGGCTACACCTTC.

This chain uses TRBV11-1 with TRBJ2-1, with D unclear. Trimming removed 6 bases at V and 5 bases at J, with 11 bases between. Looked up from germline, CDR1 is SGHAT and CDR2 is FQDESV (reference sequence). The length of the CDR3 is 13 residues. The CDR3 is CASSASLNNEQFF. For the CDR3, the DNA is TGTGCCAGCAGTGCGAGTCTGAACAATGAGCAGTTCTTC.

This chain joins TRBV7-9 and TRBJ2-2; possible D gene TRBD2, 7 bases. Looked up from germline, CDR1 is SEHNR and CDR2 is FQNEAQ (reference sequence). CDR3 length: 16 residues. V was clipped by 5 bases and J by 7 bases, with 20 bases between them. The CDR3 nucleotides read TGTGCCAGCAGCATCCGGGACGGGGGGCGGGACGGGGAGCTGTTTTTT. This sequence encodes CASSIRDGGRDGELFF.

This clone came up a few times. The chain employs TRBV5-6 and TRBJ2-5; 7 bases match TRBD1. The CDR3 sequence is 13 residues long. Germline V CDR1 and CDR2: SGHDT, YYEEEE. J was trimmed by 5 bases and V by 4 bases; bases with no gene match: 5. As DNA, the CDR3 is TGTGCCAGCAGCCCAGGGGGTCGGGAGACCCAGTACTTC. Translation gives CASSPGGRETQYF. The full variable domain, rest sourced from reference TRBV5-6 and TRBJ2-5, is DAGVTQSPTHLIKTRGQQVTLRCSPKSGHDTVSWYQQALGQGPQFIFQYYEEEERQRGNFPDRFSGHQFPNYSSELNVNALLLGDSALYLCASSPGGRETQYFGPGTRLLVL.

V and J are TRBV5-1 and TRBJ2-1; 10 bases match TRBD1. The trim removed 7 bases at V and 5 bases at J, leaving 6 bases unmatched. This CDR3 spans 14 amino acids. CDR1 is SGHRS, CDR2 YFSETQ, per germline. The CDR3 loop is CASRTGGSNNEQFF. As DNA, the CDR3 is TGCGCCAGCCGGACAGGGGGATCAAACAATGAGCAGTTCTTC.

The genes are TRBV7-9 and TRBJ2-7; the D gene is possibly TRBD1 (6 bases). This CDR3 region has 13 residues. With 3 bases removed from V and 4 bases from J, the gap between germline ends came to 10 bases. Germline lookup yields CDR1 SEHNR and CDR2 FQNEAQ (reference sequence). CDR3 sequence (DNA): TGTGCCAGCAGCTTGGACAGAAGGTACGAGCAGTACTTC. Its translation is CASSLDRRYEQYF.